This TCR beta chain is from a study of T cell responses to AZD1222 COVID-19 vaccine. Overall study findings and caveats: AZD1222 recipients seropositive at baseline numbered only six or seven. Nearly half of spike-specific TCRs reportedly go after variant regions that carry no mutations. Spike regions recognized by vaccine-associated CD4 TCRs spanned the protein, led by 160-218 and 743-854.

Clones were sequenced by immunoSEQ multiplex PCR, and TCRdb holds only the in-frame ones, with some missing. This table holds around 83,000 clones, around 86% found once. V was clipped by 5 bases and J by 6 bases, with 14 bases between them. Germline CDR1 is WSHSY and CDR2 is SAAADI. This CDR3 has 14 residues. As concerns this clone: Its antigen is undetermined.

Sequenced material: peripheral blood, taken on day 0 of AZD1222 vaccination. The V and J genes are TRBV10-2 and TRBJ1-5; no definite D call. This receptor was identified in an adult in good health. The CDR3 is CASSNRVGSQPQHF. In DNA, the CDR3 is TGCGCCAGCAGTAACCGGGTAGGAAGTCAGCCCCAGCATTTT.